The 30 T cell receptor beta chains below all came from one sample that was sequenced in a study of T cells in Graves' hyperthyroidism and ophthalmopathy. Amplified regions were TCR beta CDR3 sequences from RNA transcripts. TCR CDR3 regions were first amplified by RT-PCR with HTBI primers. TCRdb passed the multiplex PCR reads through MiXCR, listing each CDR3 protein once. The table has around 300,000 distinct CDR3 sequences, roughly 15% seen once; the top ten hold 7.8%. Sequenced material: blood. The receptor set was obtained from a woman aged 25 to 45 with Graves' hyperthyroidism that later progressed to Graves' ophthalmopathy.

This clonotype showed up many times. This rearrangement joins TRBV30 to TRBJ1-1; D gene uncertain. V shed 4 bases and J shed 2 bases, with 17 bases lying between them. Germline V gene sequence: CDR1 GTSNPN, CDR2 SVGIG (reference sequence). The CDR3 contains 15 residues. This chain's CDR3 is CAWKGGRRINTEAFF. The CDR3 nucleotides read TGTGCCTGGAAGGGCGGCCGGCGGATTAACACTGAAGCTTTCTTT.

The chain recombines TRBV20-1 with TRBJ2-7; 14 nucleotides agree with TRBD2. The V segment lost 6 bases and the J segment 7 bases; nucleotides outside the gene matches: 11. The germline CDR1 and CDR2 sequences are DFQATT and SNEGSKA (reference sequence). This CDR3 spans 15 amino acids. CDR3 in DNA: TGCAGTGCCTTCTCTTTGACTAGCGGGAGGGGGGAGCAGTACTTC. The encoded protein is CSAFSLTSGRGEQYF.

The rearrangement uses TRBV27 and TRBJ1-6, with D unresolved. V was shortened by 6 bases and J by 3 bases, with 6 bases between the two germline ends. This CDR3 contains 13 residues. Germline CDR1 is MNHEY and CDR2 is SMNVEV (reference sequence). CDR3 region: CASRKGYNSPLHF. CDR3 in DNA: TGTGCCAGCAGGAAGGGCTATAATTCACCCCTCCACTTT.

The chain is built from TRBV7-9 and TRBJ1-2; tentatively, D is TRBD1 (6 bases). CDR1 is SEHNR, CDR2 FQNEAQ, per germline (reference sequence). V lost 3 bases and J 8 bases, leaving 25 bases between the germline ends. The CDR3 is 17 amino acids. DNA of the CDR3: TGTGCCAGCAGCTTGCAAGGCCGGACAGCGAGTGATTGGGGCTACACCTTC. It yields the protein CASSLQGRTASDWGYTF.

This clonotype appeared many times. The V and J genes are TRBV7-2 and TRBJ2-7; tentatively, D is TRBD1 or TRBD2 (5 bases each). The CDR3 totals 14 residues. Germline CDR1 reads SGHTA; CDR2 reads FQGNSA. Trimming shortened V by 2 bases and J by 2 bases, and 10 bases separated the two germline ends. The CDR3 loop reads CASSLKGPPYEQYF. CDR3 sequence (DNA): TGTGCCAGCAGCTTAAAGGGACCCCCCTACGAGCAGTACTTC.

This clonotype was seen ten or more times. The rearrangement uses TRBV6-1 and TRBJ1-1; TRBD1 might be the D (5 bases). The CDR3 totals 13 residues. V was cut by 7 bases and J by 8 bases, with 17 bases left in between. CDR1 and CDR2 from the germline V gene are MNHNS and SASEGT. CDR3 sequence reads: CASTPLREGEAFF. The DNA of the CDR3 is TGTGCCAGCACCCCCCTGCGGGAGGGGGAAGCTTTCTTT.

Many counts were recorded for this clonotype. The rearrangement links TRBV2 to TRBJ2-5, with a possible D match to TRBD2 (6 bases). V was pared by 7 bases and J by 7 bases, with 16 bases between. CDR3 length equals 13 residues. Germline values: CDR1 SNHLY, CDR2 FYNNEI. The DNA for the CDR3 is TGTGCCAGCATGCCGGGAGAGATGGTGACCCAGTACTTC. It codes for CASMPGEMVTQYF.

This clonotype was detected many times. The chain carries TRBV11-2 and TRBJ2-1; D may be TRBD1 or TRBD2 (5 bases each). V was pared by 4 bases and J by 5 bases, with 21 bases between. Germline V CDR1 and CDR2: SGHAT, FQNNGV. The length of the CDR3 is 17 residues. The CDR3 loop reads CASSSGWAGHRNNEQFF. CDR3 bases: TGTGCCAGCAGCTCGGGGTGGGCAGGACACCGTAACAATGAGCAGTTCTTC.

This clonotype was observed many times. This chain links TRBV5-4 with TRBJ2-5; 12 positions match TRBD2. This CDR3 has 18 residues. The J segment lost 4 bases and the V segment lost 4 bases, leaving 14 bases of the junction unmatched. Germline-derived CDR1 and CDR2 are SGHNT and YYREEE (reference sequence). The CDR3 coding sequence is TGTGCCAGCAGCCCACCCGGGACTAGCGGGTTCGGTCCAGAGACCCAGTACTTC. The encoded protein is CASSPPGTSGFGPETQYF.

V gene TRBV19 combines with J gene TRBJ1-4; tentative D call: TRBD1 (5 bases). The germline gives CDR1 LNHDA, CDR2 SQIVND (reference sequence). The CDR3 is made up of 12 amino acids. The ends were cut back, 3 bases at V and 8 bases at J, with 7 bases in the middle. CDR3 in DNA: TGTGCCAGTAGTATCCCAGGGGAAAAACTGTTTTTT. It is translated as CASSIPGEKLFF.

This clonotype was seen repeatedly, ten times or more. The J gene is TRBJ2-5, the V gene TRBV20-1, with 13 bases aligning to TRBD2. The CDR3 covers 19 residues. The V gene end was trimmed by 2 bases and the J gene end by 2 bases; junction bases not matched to a gene: 14. CDR1 is DFQATT and CDR2 is SNEGSKA in the germline V gene (reference sequence). CDR3: CSARSPPGLAGTYQETQYF. CDR3 sequence (DNA): TGCAGTGCTAGAAGCCCCCCGGGACTAGCGGGGACTTATCAAGAGACCCAGTACTTC.

The genes are TRBV19 and TRBJ1-2; D gene uncertain. Between the trimmed V and J ends, which lost 6 bases and 4 bases, there was a span of 9 bases. Germline CDR1 LNHDA, CDR2 SQIVND (reference sequence). The CDR3 is made up of 12 amino acids. The CDR3, as DNA: TGTGCCAGTAGACAGCAAAGCTATGGCTACACCTTC. Translating gives CASRQQSYGYTF.

The rearrangement uses TRBV3-1 and TRBJ1-1; D call uncertain. In germline, CDR1 is LGHDT, CDR2 YNNKEL (reference sequence). The CDR3 totals 15 residues. Trimming removed 4 bases at V and 3 bases at J, with 15 bases between. CDR3 sequence: CASSPGVGSDTEAFF. The CDR3 region has the DNA TGTGCCAGCAGCCCCGGAGTGGGGTCCGACACTGAAGCTTTCTTT. Full variable domain (outside the CDR3, taken from reference TRBV3-1 and TRBJ1-1): DTAVSQTPKYLVTQMGNDKSIKCEQNLGHDTMYWYKQDSKKFLKIMFSYNNKELIINETVPNRFSPKSPDKAHLNLHINSLELGDSAVYFCASSPGVGSDTEAFFGQGTRLTVV.

This sequence joins TRBV20-1 and TRBJ2-7; the D gene is possibly TRBD2 (5 bases). The CDR3 spans 15 residues. The germline V and J ends were trimmed by 2 bases and 4 bases, with 18 bases remaining between them. Germline CDR1 reads DFQATT; CDR2 reads SNEGSKA (reference sequence). Written as DNA, the CDR3 is TGCAGTGCTAGACCCCCCGAGGGAACGTTATACGAGCAGTACTTC. This gives the protein CSARPPEGTLYEQYF.

This chain links TRBV2 with TRBJ1-2; TRBD1 matches 7 bases. This CDR3 has 15 amino acids. With V trimmed by 5 bases and J by 0 bases, 6 bases remained unmatched. Germline CDR1 SNHLY, CDR2 FYNNEI. CDR3 loop: CASSIPGTANYGYTF. The CDR3 DNA reads TGTGCCAGCAGTATACCCGGGACAGCTAACTATGGCTACACCTTC.

This clonotype was counted at least ten times. The V call is TRBV19, the J call TRBJ1-2; 7 nucleotides align to TRBD1. This CDR3 has 13 amino acids. After removal of 4 bases from V and 8 bases from J, the junction contained 7 bases not matched to a gene. Germline V gives CDR1 LNHDA, CDR2 SQIVND (reference sequence). CDR3 sequence (DNA): TGTGCCAGTAGTACCCACAGGGGCGGAGGCTACACCTTC. Translation gives CASSTHRGGGYTF.

In regard to this clonotype: A single base separates this from a much larger clone, so it may be a read error. The chain has TRBV29-1 and TRBJ1-1; D not certain. Looked up from germline, CDR1 is SQVTM and CDR2 is ANQGSEA. V was pared by 0 bases and J by 5 bases, with 7 bases between. The CDR3 extends over 12 amino acids. The CDR3 spells CSVEDVGTEAFF. CDR3 DNA: TGCAGCGTTGAAGATGTCGGGACTGAAGCTTTCTTT.

This clonotype was detected many times. This chain connects TRBV27 to TRBJ2-7; a possible D gene is TRBD2 (5 bases). V was clipped by 3 bases and J by 1 base, with 13 bases between them. CDR3 length: 15 amino acids. Germline V lookup: CDR1 MNHEY, CDR2 SMNVEV (reference sequence). The CDR3 region is CASSLYSGRSYEQYF. The CDR3 DNA is TGTGCCAGCAGTTTGTACAGCGGACGGTCCTACGAGCAGTACTTC.

This clonotype appeared many times. J is TRBJ2-7 and V is TRBV2; D unresolved. The CDR3 consists of 13 residues. Germline lookup yields CDR1 SNHLY and CDR2 FYNNEI. Trimming left V 2 bases short and J 3 bases short, with 8 bases between. The CDR3 reads CASSEQTHYEQYF. Here the CDR3 DNA reads TGTGCCAGCAGTGAACAGACTCACTACGAGCAGTACTTC.

This clonotype was found many times. The chain couples TRBV19 to TRBJ1-1; maybe TRBD1 (5 bases). CDR1 LNHDA and CDR2 SQIVND come from the germline V gene (reference sequence). The CDR3 spans 14 residues. The germline V and J ends were trimmed by 5 bases and 4 bases, with 14 bases remaining between them. The CDR3 DNA follows: TGTGCCAGTAGTTCTGCAGGGTTGGGCACTGAAGCTTTCTTT. Translating it yields CASSSAGLGTEAFF.

The CDR3 DNA follows: TGTGCCAGTAGTATAGTGGGGAATCAGCCCCAGCATTTT. Protein: CASSIVGNQPQHF. The chain recombines TRBV19 with TRBJ1-5; D unclear. The germline CDR1 and CDR2 sequences are LNHDA and SQIVND (reference sequence). The CDR3 runs 13 residues. The ends were cut back, 1 base at V and 4 bases at J, with 5 bases in the middle.

This clonotype was seen a few times. One end of the junction fails to match germline, which may point to a read error. The chain joins TRBV19 to TRBJ1-5; D is unresolved. Per the germline V gene, CDR1 is LNHDA and CDR2 is SQIVND (reference sequence). The length of the CDR3 is 12 residues. The CDR3: CASNYMGGPQHF. In DNA, the CDR3 is TGCGCCAGCAACTACATGGGCGGGCCCCAGCATTTT.

In the case of this clonotype: Germline and junction disagree at one end, which may indicate a read error. The rearrangement uses TRBV7-9 and TRBJ2-3, with TRBD1 identical over 8 bases. CDR1 is SEHNR and CDR2 is FQNEAQ in the germline V gene (reference sequence). The CDR3 is made up of 15 amino acids. The CDR3 spells CASFRTGLRDHTQYF. In nucleotides, the CDR3 is TGCGCCAGCTTCCGGACAGGGCTTCGCGATCATACGCAGTATTTT.

This clonotype appeared many times. The chain carries TRBV7-3 and TRBJ2-5; 10 nucleotides agree with TRBD1. The CDR3 runs to 15 residues. Germline CDR1 and CDR2: SGHTA and FQGTGA. Trimming took 5 bases from V and 5 from J; bases not matched to a gene: 8. The CDR3 nucleotides are TGTGCCAGCAGCCTCGGACAGGGGGAAGGGGAGACCCAGTACTTC. Its protein is CASSLGQGEGETQYF.

The table lists this clonotype with a few counts. Since a much larger clone is just one base distant, this may be a read error. The V and J genes are TRBV7-2 and TRBJ2-1; D might be TRBD1 (5 bases). Germline V lookup: CDR1 SGHTA, CDR2 FQGNSA. This CDR3 has 16 amino acids. The chain's CDR3 is CAGSLGASLVFSEQFF. In DNA, the CDR3 is TGTGCCGGCAGCTTAGGGGCATCATTGGTCTTTAGTGAGCAGTTCTTC. Complete variable domain (other parts from reference TRBV7-2 and TRBJ2-1): GAGVSQSPSNKVTEKGKDVELRCDPISGHTALYWYRQSLGQGLEFLIYFQGNSAPDKSGLPSDRFSAERTGGSVSTLTIQRTQQEDSAVYLCAGSLGASLVFSEQFFGPGTRLTVL.

This clonotype was seen at least ten times. The CDR3 region has the DNA TGTGCCAGCAGTTCAGGGGGGCCTGGGGATGAGCAGTTCTTC. It is translated as CASSSGGPGDEQFF. J is TRBJ2-1 and V is TRBV28; D perhaps matches TRBD1 (7 bases). V lost 4 bases and J 8 bases, leaving 15 bases between the germline ends. The CDR3 is 14 residues long. CDR1 is MDHEN and CDR2 is SYDVKM in the germline V gene.

This clonotype was observed many times. The V gene is TRBV12-3 or TRBV12-4, the J gene TRBJ2-2; a possible D gene is TRBD2 (5 bases). V shed 6 bases and J shed 7 bases, with 21 bases lying between them. CDR3 length equals 16 residues. CDR3 in amino acids: CASSPPRTSFGGELFF. CDR3 coding DNA: TGTGCCAGCAGCCCCCCCCGGACTTCTTTCGGCGGGGAGCTGTTTTTT.

The J gene is TRBJ2-3, the V gene TRBV6-1, with D possibly matching TRBD2 (6 bases). The CDR3 spans 14 residues. V lost 6 bases and J 9 bases, leaving 19 bases between the germline ends. The germline V gene encodes CDR1 MNHNS and CDR2 SASEGT. Here the CDR3 DNA reads TGTGCCAGCAGATCACCCGGGAGAGCCAAAACGCAGTATTTT. As protein: CASRSPGRAKTQYF.

This chain joins TRBV6-2 or TRBV6-3 and TRBJ2-7; 12 bases map to TRBD2. V trimming: 5 bases; J trimming: 0 bases; junction bases outside the gene matches: 5. Looked up from germline, CDR1 is MNHEY and CDR2 is SVGEGT. The CDR3 sequence is 16 residues long. The CDR3 bases are TGTGCCAGCAGTCCGGGACTAGCGGGCCTCTCCTACGAGCAGTACTTC. As protein: CASSPGLAGLSYEQYF.

This clonotype showed up many times. This sequence joins TRBV6-2 or TRBV6-3 and TRBJ2-3; D is possibly TRBD1 (6 bases). There are 15 residues in the CDR3. Trimming left V 6 bases short and J 1 base short, with 14 bases between. CDR1 and CDR2 from the germline V gene are MNHEY and SVGEGT. CDR3 sequence (DNA): TGTGCCAGCAGCCCCCACAGGGTTGGCACAGATACGCAGTATTTT. Translation gives CASSPHRVGTDTQYF.